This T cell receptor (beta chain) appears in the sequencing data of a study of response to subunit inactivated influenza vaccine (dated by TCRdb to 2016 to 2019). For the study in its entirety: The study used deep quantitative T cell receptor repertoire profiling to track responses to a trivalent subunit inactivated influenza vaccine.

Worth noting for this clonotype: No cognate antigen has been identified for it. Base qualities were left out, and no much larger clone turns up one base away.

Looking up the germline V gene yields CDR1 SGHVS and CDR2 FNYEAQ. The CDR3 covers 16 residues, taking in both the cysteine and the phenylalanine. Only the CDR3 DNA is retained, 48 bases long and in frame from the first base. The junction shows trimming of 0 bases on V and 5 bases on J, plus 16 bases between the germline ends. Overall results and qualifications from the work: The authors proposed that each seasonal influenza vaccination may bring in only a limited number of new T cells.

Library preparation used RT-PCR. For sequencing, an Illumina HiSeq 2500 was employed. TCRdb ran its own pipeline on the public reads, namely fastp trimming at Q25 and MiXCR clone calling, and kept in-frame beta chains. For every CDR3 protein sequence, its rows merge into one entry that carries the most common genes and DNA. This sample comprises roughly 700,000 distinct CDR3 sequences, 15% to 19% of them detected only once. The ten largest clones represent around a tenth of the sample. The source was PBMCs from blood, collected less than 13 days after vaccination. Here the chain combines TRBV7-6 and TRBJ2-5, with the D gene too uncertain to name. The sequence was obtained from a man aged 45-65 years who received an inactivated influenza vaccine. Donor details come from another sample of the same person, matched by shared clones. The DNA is TGTGCCAGCAGCTTAGCGGTGACTTTAGGTTTGGAGACCCAGTACTTC. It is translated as CASSLAVTLGLETQYF.